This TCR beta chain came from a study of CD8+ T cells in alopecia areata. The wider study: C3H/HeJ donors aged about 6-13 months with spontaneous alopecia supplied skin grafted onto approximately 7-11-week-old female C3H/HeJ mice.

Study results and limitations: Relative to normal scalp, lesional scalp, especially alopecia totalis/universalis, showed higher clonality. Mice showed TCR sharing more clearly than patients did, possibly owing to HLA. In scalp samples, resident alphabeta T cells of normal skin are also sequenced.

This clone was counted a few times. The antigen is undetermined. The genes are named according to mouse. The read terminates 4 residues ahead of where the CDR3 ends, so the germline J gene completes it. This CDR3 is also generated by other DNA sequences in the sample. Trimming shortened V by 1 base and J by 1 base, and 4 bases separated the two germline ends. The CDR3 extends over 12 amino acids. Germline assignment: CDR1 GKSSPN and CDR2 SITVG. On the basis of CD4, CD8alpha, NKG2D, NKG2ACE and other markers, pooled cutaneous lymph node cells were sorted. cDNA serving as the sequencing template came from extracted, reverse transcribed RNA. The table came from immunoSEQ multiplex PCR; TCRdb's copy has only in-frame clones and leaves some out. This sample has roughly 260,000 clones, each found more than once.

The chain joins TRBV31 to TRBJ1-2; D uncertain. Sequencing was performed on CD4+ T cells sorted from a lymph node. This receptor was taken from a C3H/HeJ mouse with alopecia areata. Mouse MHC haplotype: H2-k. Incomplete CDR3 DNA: TGTGCCTGGAGTCGAGGAAACTCC. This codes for CAWSRGNS. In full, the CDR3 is CAWSRGNSDYTF.